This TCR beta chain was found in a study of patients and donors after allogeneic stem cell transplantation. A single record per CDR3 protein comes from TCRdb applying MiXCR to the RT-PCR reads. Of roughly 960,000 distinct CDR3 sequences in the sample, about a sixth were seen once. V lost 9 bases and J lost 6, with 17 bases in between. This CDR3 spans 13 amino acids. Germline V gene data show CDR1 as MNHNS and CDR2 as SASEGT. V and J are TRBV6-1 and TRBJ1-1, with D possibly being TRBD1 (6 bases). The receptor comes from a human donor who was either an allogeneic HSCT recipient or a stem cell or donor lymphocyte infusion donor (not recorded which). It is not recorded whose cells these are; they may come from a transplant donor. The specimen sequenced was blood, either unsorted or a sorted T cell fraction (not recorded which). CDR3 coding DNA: TGTGCCAGTCGCATGACCGGGGGCGCTGAAGCTTTCTTT. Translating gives CASRMTGGAEAFF.